Below, 29 T cell receptor beta chains from the same sample are listed, as sequenced in a study of post-analysis software for immune sequencing data. Study-wide points: Included in a set of five TRBV segments more frequent in patients than controls were TRBV5-6, TRBV5-1 and TRBV20-1.

The TCR beta cDNA libraries carried unique molecular identifiers. TCRdb used MiXCR to reprocess the PCR reads, holding one entry per CDR3 protein. The sample holds approximately 350,000 distinct CDR3 sequences, less than 40% seen once. These receptors lack a known antigen. Sequencing was carried out using blood. These receptors were taken from a girl aged 5-17 years with multiple sclerosis.

Regarding this clonotype: At one boundary the junction diverges from the germline segment, which might be a read error. The chain is built from TRBV28 and TRBJ2-5; 7 bases agree with TRBD1. Germline-derived CDR1 and CDR2 are MDHEN and SYDVKM. The CDR3 has 14 amino acids. The CDR3 reads CACRLTGSQETQYF. In DNA, the CDR3 is TGTGCCTGCAGATTGACAGGGTCCCAAGAGACCCAGTACTTC.

This sequence joins TRBV4-1 and TRBJ1-4; 7 bases fit TRBD1. Germline trimming cut 8 bases from V and 6 bases from J; bases unmatched to any gene: 15. This CDR3 is 16 amino acids long. CDR1 is MGHRA, CDR2 YSYEKL, per germline. The CDR3 loop reads CASVRGLQGRDEKLFF. The CDR3 coding sequence is TGCGCCAGCGTCCGGGGCCTACAGGGGAGGGATGAAAAACTGTTTTTT.

Ten or more counts support this clonotype. The rearrangement uses TRBV4-1 and TRBJ2-1; D is uncertain. CDR3 length: 12 residues. V lost 8 bases, J lost 9 bases, and 14 bases lay in between. Germline V gene data show CDR1 as MGHRA and CDR2 as YSYEKL. CDR3 bases: TGCGCCAGCCGTCCACAAAACGGTGAGCAGTTCTTC. Encoded protein: CASRPQNGEQFF.

V is TRBV5-1 and J is TRBJ2-1; TRBD1 might be the D (6 bases). The CDR3 consists of 13 residues. The V end lost 4 bases, the J end lost 6 bases, and 11 bases lay between the germline ends. CDR1 and CDR2 (germline): SGHRS, YFSETQ. CDR3: CASSQGFLNEQFF. The CDR3 DNA reads TGCGCCAGCAGCCAGGGGTTTCTCAATGAGCAGTTCTTC.

J is TRBJ2-5 and V is TRBV12-3 or TRBV12-4; D is uncertain. This CDR3 is 13 amino acids long. The ends were cut back, 6 bases at V and 5 bases at J, with 13 bases in the middle. The DNA of the CDR3 is TGTGCCAGCAGCCTCTCCAGTGTGGAGACCCAGTACTTC. Translated, it gives CASSLSSVETQYF.

This clonotype was seen more than once but under ten times. The chain has TRBV29-1 and TRBJ2-1; perhaps TRBD2 as D (6 bases). V dropped 4 bases and J dropped 6 bases, with 10 bases sitting between them. The germline V gene has CDR1 SQVTM and CDR2 ANQGSEA. This CDR3 region has 12 residues. CDR3 region: CSVGRDSNEQFF. Here the CDR3 DNA reads TGCAGCGTTGGGAGGGACTCCAATGAGCAGTTCTTC.

Note on this clonotype: Germline is not matched at one junction end, which may reflect a read error. The chain recombines TRBV9 with TRBJ2-5; possible D gene TRBD2, 5 bases. CDR3 length equals 11 residues. Germline loops: CDR1 SGDLS, CDR2 YYNGEE. This chain's CDR3 is CASSSVEAQHF. CDR3 nucleotide sequence: TGTGCCAGCAGCTCGGTGGAGGCCCAGCACTTC.

As regards this clonotype: At one end, the junction sequence differs from germline, possibly due to a read error. V usage is TRBV20-1 and J usage is TRBJ2-5; 10 bases map to TRBD2. The CDR3 length is 17 residues. Per germline, CDR1 DFQATT and CDR2 SNEGSKA (reference sequence). The CDR3 sequence: CSTRIAGGHTVQETQYF. The CDR3 DNA sequence: TGCAGTACTAGAATAGCGGGGGGCCACACCGTTCAAGAGACCCAGTACTTC.

This clonotype was counted between two and nine times. The chain recombines TRBV24-1 with TRBJ2-1; a possible D gene is TRBD2 (6 bases). CDR1 KGHDR and CDR2 SFDVKD come from the germline V gene. CDR3 size: 15 residues. V lost 5 bases and J 0 bases, leaving 10 bases between the germline ends. In DNA, the CDR3 is TGTGCCACCAGTGCCGGACTAAGCTCCTACAATGAGCAGTTCTTC. Translating it yields CATSAGLSSYNEQFF.

The V call is TRBV5-6, the J call TRBJ2-3; 9 positions match TRBD2. CDR3 length: 16 amino acids. V was clipped by 0 bases and J by 3 bases; unmatched bases: 5. Germline V gives CDR1 SGHDT, CDR2 YYEEEE. The CDR3 loop is CASSLVAGGRTDTQYF. The CDR3 nucleotides are TGTGCCAGCAGCTTGGTGGCGGGGGGGCGTACAGATACGCAGTATTTT.

CDR3 loop: CASSLTGPPGADTQYF. CDR3 nucleotide sequence: TGTGCCAGCAGCTTAACGGGGCCACCGGGCGCAGATACGCAGTATTTT. The chain employs TRBV7-3 and TRBJ2-3; D perhaps matches TRBD1 (5 bases). Germline CDR1 and CDR2: SGHTA and FQGTGA. V was trimmed by 0 bases and J by 4 bases, leaving 14 bases between them. CDR3 length: 16 amino acids.

This clonotype is a singleton in its sample. The chain joins TRBV4-1 to TRBJ1-6; 9 bases match TRBD1. The ends lost 2 bases at V and 6 bases at J; junction bases unmatched: 5. Per the germline V gene, CDR1 is MGHRA and CDR2 is YSYEKL. The CDR3 extends over 16 amino acids. Here the CDR3 DNA reads TGCGCCAGCAGCCAACCGGGACAGGGCTTTAATTCACCCCTCCACTTT. Amino acids: CASSQPGQGFNSPLHF.

A remark on this clonotype: Given the absence of the conserved phenylalanine or tryptophan at the CDR3 end, a read error is likely. The genes are TRBV7-2 and TRBJ1-5, with TRBD1 as a possible D gene (5 bases). V lost 5 bases and J 2 bases, leaving 10 bases between the germline ends. There are 14 residues in the CDR3. Germline assignment: CDR1 SGHTA and CDR2 FQGNSA. The CDR3 is CASSRAGGNQPQHS. CDR3 nucleotide sequence: TGTGCCAGCAGCCGAGCGGGGGGCAATCAGCCCCAGCATTCT.

In its sample, this clonotype was seen once. The V call is TRBV12-3 or TRBV12-4, the J call TRBJ2-6, with D possibly being TRBD1 (7 bases). The ends were cut back, 6 bases at V and 0 bases at J, with 24 bases in the middle. This CDR3 spans 20 amino acids. The DNA for the CDR3 is TGTGCCAGCAGGGAGGCCTTAGGGCAGGGGGGTTTCTCTGGGGCCAACGTCCTGACTTTC. Translated: CASREALGQGGFSGANVLTF.

The chain is built from TRBV20-1 and TRBJ2-3, with TRBD2 matching over 11 bases. With 0 bases clipped from V and 2 bases from J, the junction kept 4 bases outside the gene matches. This CDR3 comprises 16 residues. Germline V CDR1 and CDR2: DFQATT, SNEGSKA (reference sequence). The CDR3 sequence is CSARDSSGGDTDTQYF. The CDR3 nucleotides are TGCAGTGCTAGAGATAGTAGCGGGGGGGACACAGATACGCAGTATTTT.

This clonotype occurred a few times. This chain joins TRBV12-3 or TRBV12-4 and TRBJ1-2; D is perhaps TRBD1 (5 bases). CDR3 size: 15 residues. V was shortened by 4 bases and J by 0 bases, with 12 bases between the two germline ends. CDR3 in amino acids: CASSSIQATNYGYTF. The CDR3 region has the DNA TGTGCCAGCAGTTCCATACAGGCTACTAACTATGGCTACACCTTC.

V usage is TRBV11-2 and J usage is TRBJ1-2, with 8 bases aligning to TRBD1. The CDR3 spans 15 residues. The V gene's germline CDR1 is SGHAT and CDR2 FQNNGV. V trimming: 6 bases; J trimming: 0 bases; junction bases outside the gene matches: 6. The CDR3 loop reads CASRLGTGANYGYTF. The CDR3 nucleotides read TGTGCCAGCAGACTAGGGACAGGCGCTAACTATGGCTACACCTTC. Supplemented by reference TRBV11-2 and TRBJ1-2, the full variable domain reads EAGVAQSPRYKIIEKRQSVAFWCNPISGHATLYWYQQILGQGPKLLIQFQNNGVVDDSQLPKDRFSAERLKGVDSTLKIQPAKLEDSAVYLCASRLGTGANYGYTFGSGTRLTVV.

In its sample, this clonotype was seen many times. The chain carries TRBV7-2 and TRBJ2-7, with D unclear. CDR1 is SGHTA and CDR2 is FQGNSA in the germline V gene. The ends were cut back, 1 base at V and 3 bases at J, with 7 bases in the middle. The CDR3 totals 13 residues. CDR3 residues: CASSLGGLYEQYF. CDR3 nucleotide sequence: TGTGCCAGCAGCTTAGGTGGGCTCTACGAGCAGTACTTC.

The gene calls are TRBV7-2 and TRBJ2-1; 11 positions agree with TRBD2. Germline CDR1 and CDR2: SGHTA and FQGNSA. V was pared by 4 bases and J by 4 bases, with 6 bases of the junction left unmatched. There are 16 residues in the CDR3. This CDR3 reads CASSYPGLAVYNEQFF. The CDR3 nucleotides read TGTGCCAGCAGCTACCCGGGACTAGCGGTTTACAATGAGCAGTTCTTC.

This sequence joins TRBV7-9 and TRBJ2-1; D is unclear. From germline, CDR1 is SEHNR and CDR2 FQNEAQ (reference sequence). V lost 3 bases, J lost 7 bases, and 13 bases lay in between. The CDR3 contains 14 residues. The CDR3 DNA is TGTGCCAGCAGCTTCAAGCCCCCTGGGAATGAGCAGTTCTTC. As protein: CASSFKPPGNEQFF.

The genes are TRBV6-6 and TRBJ2-1; D is unresolved. Germline V gene data show CDR1 as MNHNY and CDR2 as SVGAGI (reference sequence). The CDR3 runs 11 residues. Trimming removed 8 bases at V and 8 bases at J, with 10 bases between. The CDR3 reads CASGPVDEQFF. The DNA of the CDR3 is TGTGCCAGCGGCCCCGTGGATGAGCAGTTCTTC.

This clonotype appeared many times. The rearrangement links TRBV7-9 to TRBJ2-1; TRBD2 matches 7 bases. CDR1 is SEHNR and CDR2 is FQNEAQ in the germline V gene (reference sequence). The ends lost 8 bases at V and 0 bases at J; junction bases unmatched: 7. The CDR3 sequence is 15 residues long. In DNA form, the CDR3 reads TGTGCCAGCCGTCCGCGGGGGAGCTCCTACAATGAGCAGTTCTTC. Protein product: CASRPRGSSYNEQFF.

The chain has TRBV12-3 or TRBV12-4 and TRBJ1-4; D is possibly TRBD1 (5 bases). This CDR3 has 16 residues. Trimming shortened V by 5 bases and J by 8 bases, and 21 bases separated the two germline ends. The CDR3 bases are TGTGCCAGCAGTGGCAAACGACAGATCACCATCGAAAAACTGTTTTTT. It codes for CASSGKRQITIEKLFF.

This clonotype was recorded a few times. CDR3 protein: CASSQDGQARNQPQHF. The CDR3 region has the DNA TGCGCCAGCAGCCAAGACGGGCAGGCCCGTAATCAGCCCCAGCATTTT. V is TRBV4-1 and J is TRBJ1-5, with D uncertain. Trimming left V 0 bases short and J 4 bases short, with 13 bases between. The CDR3 runs to 16 residues. CDR1 MGHRA and CDR2 YSYEKL come from the germline V gene.

V and J are TRBV7-8 and TRBJ1-5; unclear D gene. Trimming removed 1 base at V and 0 bases at J, with 10 bases between. Per the germline V gene, CDR1 is SGHVS and CDR2 is FQNEAQ. The CDR3 totals 16 residues. DNA for the CDR3: TGTGCCAGCAGCTTAGTACGTCCTCCTAGCAATCAGCCCCAGCATTTT. Translated: CASSLVRPPSNQPQHF.

V gene TRBV6-5 combines with J gene TRBJ2-5, with 8 bases that match TRBD1. CDR1 and CDR2 from the germline V gene are MNHEY and SVGAGI. The V segment lost 2 bases and the J segment 11 bases; nucleotides outside the gene matches: 16. The CDR3 totals 16 residues. The CDR3 protein is CASSYKKGTGIKEQYF. CDR3 sequence (DNA): TGTGCCAGCAGTTACAAGAAGGGGACAGGTATTAAGGAGCAGTACTTC.

This chain uses TRBV7-2 with TRBJ2-3; 11 bases fit TRBD1. Germline CDR1 is SGHTA and CDR2 is FQGNSA. The J segment lost 5 bases and the V segment lost 1 base, leaving 5 bases of the junction unmatched. CDR3 length: 16 amino acids. The CDR3 sequence is CASSLDGQGAIDTQYF. CDR3 in DNA: TGTGCCAGCAGCTTAGATGGACAGGGGGCCATAGATACGCAGTATTTT.

This clonotype occurred many times. The rearrangement links TRBV5-1 to TRBJ2-1; D remains ambiguous. The length of the CDR3 is 15 residues. The germline V gene encodes CDR1 SGHRS and CDR2 YFSETQ. The V end was cut by 0 bases, the J end by 0 bases, with 7 bases between. The CDR3 spells CASSLGRSSYNEQFF. CDR3 DNA: TGCGCCAGCAGCTTGGGCCGGAGCTCCTACAATGAGCAGTTCTTC.

The chain carries TRBV12-3 or TRBV12-4 and TRBJ1-4; maybe TRBD1 (5 bases). Trimming removed 3 bases at V and 8 bases at J, with 16 bases between. The CDR3 extends over 15 amino acids. This chain's CDR3 is CASSFFWGEREKLFF. In DNA, the CDR3 is TGTGCCAGCAGTTTTTTTTGGGGGGAGAGGGAAAAACTGTTTTTT.